The sequence of this T cell receptor (beta chain) was determined in a study of a mutant IDH1 vaccine in newly diagnosed glioma. Study at large: Those enrolled had earlier been treated with radiotherapy, temozolomide, or both, mostly both.

Produced via immunoSEQ multiplex PCR; TCRdb's table is partial and in-frame only. The table shows about 130,000 clones, with roughly 77% occurring only once. To note about this clone: The antigen is not known.

The time point is: week 11, during vaccination. Each dose delivered 300 ug of mutant IDH1 20-mer peptide subcutaneously with imiquimod. This material consisted of PBMCs, taken from a glioma patient whose treatment included an IDH1 peptide vaccine. This TCR was sampled from a man aged 35 to 55 with glioma.

CDR3 protein: CASGGGAFTDTQYF. The CDR3 nucleotides are TGTGCCAGCGGCGGGGGGGCCTTCACAGATACGCAGTATTTT. The chain employs TRBV7-8 and TRBJ2-3; 9 nucleotides match TRBD2. This CDR3 is built from 14 residues. V shed 8 bases and J 2 bases; nucleotides not matched to a gene: 5. Looked up from germline, CDR1 is SGHVS and CDR2 is FQNEAQ.